Shown below are 14 T cell receptor beta chains from a single sample sequenced in a study of cytomegalovirus exposure and HLA in healthy donors. 13 Jbeta primers and 60 Vbeta primers were used for the PCR. The data were produced by immunoSEQ multiplex PCR, yet TCRdb's version contains in-frame clones alone and is incomplete. The table has about 160,000 clones, about 85% seen once; the top ten hold approximately 2.3%. What was sequenced was PBMCs. The receptors here all came from a man in his late teens or twenties in good health and CMV-seropositive.

In its sample, this clone was seen once. V gene TRBV9 combines with J gene TRBJ2-5; 7 bases fit TRBD1. The germline gives CDR1 SGDLS, CDR2 YYNGEE. V lost 4 bases to trimming and J lost 4 bases; unmatched junction nucleotides: 4. CDR3 size: 13 residues. CDR3 sequence: CASSPRTGETQYF. The CDR3 DNA reads as TGTGCCAGCAGCCCCCGGACAGGAGAGACCCAGTACTTC.

The V gene is TRBV10-3, the J gene TRBJ1-1; possibly TRBD1 for D (5 bases). In germline, CDR1 is ENHRY, CDR2 SYGVKD. The CDR3 spans 11 residues. V lost 3 bases, J lost 10 bases, and 9 bases lay in between. CDR3 residues: CAISDAGRAFF. The CDR3, as DNA: TGTGCCATCAGTGATGCGGGGCGAGCTTTCTTT.

The chain uses TRBV19 and TRBJ2-3, with 13 bases aligning to TRBD2. CDR3 size: 14 residues. Germline trimming cut 6 bases from V and 8 bases from J; bases unmatched to any gene: 5. Germline loops: CDR1 LNHDA, CDR2 SQIVND (reference sequence). CDR3 sequence (DNA): TGTGCCAGTAGGGGACTAGCGGGGCAGGGTACGCAGTATTTT. The encoded protein is CASRGLAGQGTQYF.

This chain joins TRBV11-2 and TRBJ2-7; 8 positions match TRBD2. The CDR3 covers 12 residues. Germline V lookup: CDR1 SGHAT, CDR2 FQNNGV. With V trimmed by 5 bases and J by 6 bases, 3 bases remained unmatched. The CDR3 region has the DNA TGTGCCAGCAGCGGCGGGAGGAGCGAGCAGTACTTC. This sequence encodes CASSGGRSEQYF. Full variable domain (rest looked up from reference TRBV11-2 and TRBJ2-7): EAGVAQSPRYKIIEKRQSVAFWCNPISGHATLYWYQQILGQGPKLLIQFQNNGVVDDSQLPKDRFSAERLKGVDSTLKIQPAKLEDSAVYLCASSGGRSEQYFGPGTRLTVT.

This clone has only a few counts. DNA of the CDR3: TGTGCCAGCAGACCGTCACCCTGGGAGGGAACTGAAGCTTTCTTT. Translating gives CASRPSPWEGTEAFF. J is TRBJ1-1 and V is TRBV6-5, with D uncertain. The germline CDR1 and CDR2 sequences are MNHEY and SVGAGI. The V and J ends lost 6 bases and 5 bases respectively, with 19 bases between them. The CDR3 contains 15 residues.

This clone was seen just once. This rearrangement joins TRBV7-2 to TRBJ2-7; tentative D call: TRBD1 (6 bases). Germline V CDR1 and CDR2: SGHTA, FQGNSA. CDR3 length: 14 amino acids. V shed 6 bases and J shed 6 bases, with 18 bases lying between them. The CDR3, as DNA: TGTGCCAGCAGGCCGGGACACGGCACGGGCGAGCAGTACTTC. It yields the protein CASRPGHGTGEQYF.

V gene TRBV7-9 combines with J gene TRBJ1-6; TRBD1 matches at 7 bases. Germline V gene lookup returns CDR1 SEHNR and CDR2 FQNEAQ (reference sequence). This CDR3 region has 16 residues. Trimming removed 5 bases from V and 6 bases from J; junction bases left unmatched: 10. The CDR3 sequence: CASSLRDSRLNSPLHF. As DNA, the CDR3 is TGTGCCAGCAGCCTCCGGGACAGCCGACTTAATTCACCCCTCCACTTT.

This clone was seen more than once but under ten times. The J gene is TRBJ2-7, the V gene TRBV5-6; weak D call: TRBD2 (5 bases). Germline V gives CDR1 SGHDT, CDR2 YYEEEE. V was shortened by 3 bases and J by 5 bases, with 6 bases between the two germline ends. The CDR3 runs to 11 residues. This CDR3 is CASSSRDEQYF. DNA for the CDR3: TGTGCCAGCAGCTCGCGGGACGAGCAGTACTTC.

The chain is built from TRBV7-2 and TRBJ2-3; maybe TRBD2 (5 bases). CDR1 is SGHTA, CDR2 FQGNSA, per germline. V gave up 4 bases and J gave up 0 bases, with 11 bases separating them. This CDR3 is built from 15 residues. CDR3 in amino acids: CASSSYRGSTDTQYF. DNA for the CDR3: TGTGCCAGCAGCTCTTACCGGGGTAGCACAGATACGCAGTATTTT. The whole variable domain, filled in from reference TRBV7-2 and TRBJ2-3, reads GAGVSQSPSNKVTEKGKDVELRCDPISGHTALYWYRQSLGQGLEFLIYFQGNSAPDKSGLPSDRFSAERTGGSVSTLTIQRTQQEDSAVYLCASSSYRGSTDTQYFGPGTRLTVL.

CDR3: CASSPTSLNEQYF. DNA of the CDR3: TGTGCCAGCTCACCTACTAGCTTGAACGAGCAGTACTTC. This chain uses TRBV18 with TRBJ2-7; a possible D gene is TRBD2 (6 bases). The germline gives CDR1 KGHSH, CDR2 LQKENI. Trimming cost V 3 bases and J 5 bases, with 11 bases left between them. This CDR3 region has 13 residues.

The chain couples TRBV5-1 to TRBJ1-2, with D possibly being TRBD1 (5 bases). This CDR3 contains 13 residues. Trimming cost V 4 bases and J 4 bases, with 11 bases left between them. The germline gives CDR1 SGHRS, CDR2 YFSETQ. CDR3 protein: CASSQDTFYGYTF. The CDR3 nucleotides read TGCGCCAGCAGCCAGGACACATTCTATGGCTACACCTTC.

CDR3 DNA sequence: TGTGCCAACGCTCTGGGCCCGCGGGACAGCACAGATACGCAGTATTTT. Its translation is CANALGPRDSTDTQYF. This chain joins TRBV7-2 and TRBJ2-3; D may be TRBD2 (6 bases). V lost 10 bases and J 0 bases, leaving 20 bases between the germline ends. Germline V gene data show CDR1 as SGHTA and CDR2 as FQGNSA. CDR3 length: 16 amino acids.

This clone was detected only once. The chain has TRBV4-1 and TRBJ1-1; D gene unclear. The CDR3 totals 17 residues. CDR1 is MGHRA and CDR2 is YSYEKL in the germline V gene. V was shortened by 2 bases and J by 3 bases, with 19 bases between the two germline ends. CDR3 sequence: CASSQFNTRAGDTEAFF. The CDR3 DNA reads TGCGCCAGCAGCCAATTTAACACTAGGGCCGGTGACACTGAAGCTTTCTTT.

The chain combines TRBV5-1 with TRBJ2-5; D unresolved. The J call may be wrong; the DNA end is better matched by TRBJ2-7. The CDR3 contains 12 residues. Germline V gene lookup returns CDR1 SGHRS and CDR2 YFSETQ. This chain's CDR3 is CASSLQSHEQYF. The CDR3 DNA sequence: TGCGCCAGCAGCTTACAGTCCCACGAGCAGTACTTC.